The rows below give T cell receptor beta chains drawn from one sample of a study of molecular identifiers for immune sequencing clone quantification. TCRdb re-derived calls from the PCR reads in MiXCR, one entry per CDR3 protein. The sample shows approximately 550,000 distinct CDR3 sequences, around 23% of them seen only once. The source material was naive CD8+ T cells from blood, with Jurkat cell RNA spiked in. These TCRs come from a human donor in good health. Some libraries in this study had Jurkat cell RNA spiked in. Each CDR3 is given with its conserved first and last residue. A D gene is named only where the DNA matches it firmly. Clone size appears in some rows only: once, few, many, or a class for an expanded clone.

j_call v_call clone_size d_call cdr3_aa cdr3_nt
TRBJ2-2 TRBV9 few TRBD2 CASSVGLAGVRVDTGELFF TGTGCCAGCAGCGTAGGGCTAGCGGGAGTGAGGGTCGACACCGGGGAGCTGTTTTTT
TRBJ1-4 TRBV4-2 once . CTSSQEFSGLGEKLFF TGTACCAGCAGCCAAGAGTTCTCCGGGTTGGGTGAAAAACTGTTTTTT
TRBJ2-2 TRBV9 few . CASSPTGRELFF TGTGCCAGCAGCCCTACGGGTCGGGAGCTGTTTTTT
TRBJ1-2 TRBV6-2/TRBV6-3 . . CASSRPGQPAMVGYTF TGTGCCAGCAGTCGCCCTGGACAGCCAGCTATGGTGGGCTACACCTTC
TRBJ2-3 TRBV27 few . CASSLYGGSGGTDTQYF TGTGCCAGCAGTTTATATGGGGGGTCGGGAGGCACAGATACGCAGTATTTT
TRBJ2-1 TRBV7-8 few . CASSLDLQGSRFNEQFF TGTGCCAGCAGCTTGGACCTACAGGGTTCCCGTTTTAATGAGCAGTTCTTC
TRBJ2-2 TRBV14 few . CASSQSTRNTGELFF TGTGCCAGCAGCCAGTCGACTCGAAACACCGGGGAGCTGTTTTTT
TRBJ1-5 TRBV6-1 . . CASSEYLFSNQPQHF TGTGCCAGCAGTGAATACCTTTTTAGCAATCAGCCCCAGCATTTT
TRBJ2-1 TRBV5-1 many TRBD2 CASSWGPGLAGPDEQFF TGCGCCAGCAGCTGGGGGCCGGGACTAGCGGGACCCGATGAGCAGTTCTTC
TRBJ1-1 TRBV30 . . CAWSFHSNTEAFF TGTGCCTGGAGTTTCCACTCGAACACTGAAGCTTTCTTT
TRBJ1-1 TRBV27 . . CASSFSFKSPEAFF TGTGCCAGCAGTTTCTCGTTCAAGAGTCCTGAAGCTTTCTTT
TRBJ1-1 TRBV7-9 . TRBD1 CASSLVTGVLNTEAFF TGTGCCAGCAGCTTAGTGACAGGGGTATTGAACACTGAAGCTTTCTTT
TRBJ2-5 TRBV7-2 . . CASSSTDTPRWETQYF TGTGCCAGCAGCTCGACTGACACGCCCCGGTGGGAGACCCAGTACTTC
TRBJ2-7 TRBV28 . . CASSLGGFPWEQYF TGTGCCAGCAGTTTGGGAGGATTCCCTTGGGAGCAGTACTTC
TRBJ2-7 TRBV4-1 few . CASSQVTAEGYEQYF TGCGCCAGCAGCCAAGTAACCGCGGAGGGCTACGAGCAGTACTTC
TRBJ1-5 TRBV6-5 . . CASSYESGQPQHF TGTGCCAGCAGTTACGAGTCGGGTCAGCCCCAGCATTTT
TRBJ1-5 TRBV27 . TRBD1 CASSLMGQGALGNQPQHF TGTGCCAGCAGTTTAATGGGACAGGGGGCACTTGGCAATCAGCCCCAGCATTTT
TRBJ1-5 TRBV4-1 . . CASSQEWGGVLNQPQHF TGCGCCAGCAGCCAAGAGTGGGGGGGGGTTTTGAATCAGCCCCAGCATTTT
TRBJ2-5 TRBV27 few . CASSLSTLETQYF TGTGCCAGCAGTTTATCGACCTTGGAGACCCAGTACTTC
TRBJ2-7 TRBV19 . . CASSTGPGDYEQYF TGTGCCAGTAGTACAGGGCCGGGGGACTACGAGCAGTACTTC
TRBJ1-5 TRBV6-2/TRBV6-3 few TRBD1 CASSPYRGRMSNQPQHF TGTGCCAGCAGCCCCTACAGGGGGCGGATGAGCAATCAGCCCCAGCATTTT
TRBJ2-1 TRBV5-1 few . CASSPRRAYNEQFF TGCGCCAGCAGCCCCCGGAGAGCCTACAATGAGCAGTTCTTC
TRBJ2-7 TRBV4-3 many . CASSQDLGGYEQYF TGCGCCAGCAGCCAAGATCTGGGGGGCTACGAGCAGTACTTC
TRBJ1-1 TRBV30 . TRBD1 CAWSVRQGRTEAFF TGTGCCTGGAGTGTAAGACAGGGAAGGACTGAAGCTTTCTTT
TRBJ2-7 TRBV5-1 many . CASSTTPSYEQYF TGCGCCAGCAGCACCACCCCCTCCTACGAGCAGTACTTC
TRBJ2-3 TRBV11-2 . TRBD2 CASSSPGEGWTDTQYF TGTGCCAGCAGCTCCCCGGGGGAGGGCTGGACAGATACGCAGTATTTT
TRBJ2-7 TRBV27 few TRBD2 CASSPLGTSGTSYEQYF TGTGCCAGCAGTCCCTTAGGGACTAGCGGGACCTCCTACGAGCAGTACTTC